One sample yielded the 13 T cell receptor beta chains listed below, sequenced in a study of blood T cell repertoires in COVID-19. Sequenced by immunoSEQ multiplex PCR; TCRdb stores in-frame clones only, minus some. The data show tens of thousands of clones, roughly nine tenths seen once. The sample comprised peripheral blood. These receptors were obtained from a human donor with active COVID-19. The donor label of this sample is uncertain.

V and J are TRBV7-6 and TRBJ2-5; 8 positions agree with TRBD2. Trimming at V came to 4 bases and at J to 2 bases, leaving 6 bases not matched to a gene. The CDR3 loop spans 15 amino acids. CDR1 and CDR2 (germline): SGHVS, FNYEAQ. In DNA, the CDR3 is TGTGCCAGCAGCTCCTGGGAGCGGGAGCAAGAGACCCAGTACTTC. Protein product: CASSSWEREQETQYF. Using reference TRBV7-6 and TRBJ2-5 for the parts outside the CDR3, the full variable domain is GAGVSQSPRYKVTKRGQDVALRCDPISGHVSLYWYRQALGQGPEFLTYFNYEAQQDKSGLPNDRFSAERPEGSISTLTIQRTEQRDSAMYRCASSSWEREQETQYFGPGTRLLVL.

V gene TRBV19 combines with J gene TRBJ1-2; 8 bases map to TRBD1. Per the germline V gene, CDR1 is LNHDA and CDR2 is SQIVND (reference sequence). Unmatched junction bases numbered 4, after V lost 5 bases and J lost 5 bases. There are 13 residues in the CDR3. CDR3 nucleotide sequence: TGTGCCAGTAGTCCCCGGACAGGGTATGGCTACACCTTC. It is translated as CASSPRTGYGYTF. Based on the CDR3 plus reference TRBV19 and TRBJ1-2, the full variable domain is DGGITQSPKYLFRKEGQNVTLSCEQNLNHDAMYWYRQDPGQGLRLIYYSQIVNDFQKGDIAEGYSVSREKKESFPLTVTSAQKNPTAFYLCASSPRTGYGYTFGSGTRLTVV.

The CDR3 region is CASRSQGINYGYTF. The DNA of the CDR3 is TGTGCCAGCAGATCTCAGGGGATAAACTATGGCTACACCTTC. V gene TRBV13 combines with J gene TRBJ1-2; possibly TRBD1 for D (6 bases). The CDR3 is made up of 14 amino acids. The germline gives CDR1 PRHDT, CDR2 FYEKMQ (reference sequence). V lost 6 bases and J 2 bases, leaving 13 bases between the germline ends.

V is TRBV27 and J is TRBJ2-7; D not certain. CDR1 is MNHEY and CDR2 is SMNVEV in the germline V gene (reference sequence). This CDR3 is built from 13 residues. V was cut by 5 bases and J by 7 bases, with 15 bases left in between. The CDR3 bases are TGTGCCAGCAGTGGAGATTTGTGGGTTGAGCAGTACTTC. Protein product: CASSGDLWVEQYF.

The gene calls are TRBV5-4 and TRBJ2-3, with 8 bases identical to TRBD1. This CDR3 contains 14 residues. The germline V gene encodes CDR1 SGHNT and CDR2 YYREEE (reference sequence). V trimming: 4 bases; J trimming: 6 bases; junction bases outside the gene matches: 7. The CDR3 loop reads CASSPDRVTDTQYF. The DNA of the CDR3 is TGTGCCAGCAGCCCGGACAGGGTCACGGATACGCAGTATTTT.

This chain connects TRBV5-4 to TRBJ2-7; tentatively, D is TRBD2 (7 bases). Germline CDR1 and CDR2: SGHNT and YYREEE (reference sequence). CDR3 length: 15 amino acids. V gave up 6 bases and J gave up 6 bases, with 22 bases separating them. The CDR3 nucleotides are TGTGCCAGCACCCCATTCGGAGGGGGGGGGCTCGAGCAGTACTTC. This gives the protein CASTPFGGGGLEQYF.

The chain links TRBV7-3 to TRBJ1-1; 9 bases match TRBD1. The CDR3 length is 15 residues. The V gene end was trimmed by 2 bases and the J gene end by 3 bases; junction bases not matched to a gene: 4. Germline CDR1 and CDR2: SGHTA and FQGTGA. CDR3 coding DNA: TGTGCCAGCAGCTTAGGGGACAGGGTGCACACTGAAGCTTTCTTT. This codes for CASSLGDRVHTEAFF. Looking up the rest from reference TRBV7-3 and TRBJ1-1 gives the full variable domain: GAGVSQTPSNKVTEKGKYVELRCDPISGHTALYWYRQSLGQGPEFLIYFQGTGAADDSGLPNDRFFAVRPEGSVSTLKIQRTERGDSAVYLCASSLGDRVHTEAFFGQGTRLTVV.

CDR3 coding DNA: TGTGCCACCAGCACGCGGGGGAGCTCCTACGAGCAGTACTTC. Residues: CATSTRGSSYEQYF. The chain couples TRBV15 to TRBJ2-7; 7 bases map to TRBD2. The J segment lost 0 bases and the V segment lost 4 bases, leaving 3 bases of the junction unmatched. Germline CDR1 is LNHNV and CDR2 is YYDKDF (reference sequence). The CDR3 consists of 14 residues.

The chain recombines TRBV7-9 with TRBJ2-6, with 11 bases that match TRBD1. Looked up from germline, CDR1 is SEHNR and CDR2 is FQNEAQ (reference sequence). Germline trimming cut 5 bases from V and 2 bases from J; bases unmatched to any gene: 11. CDR3 length: 19 amino acids. In nucleotides, the CDR3 is TGTGCCAGCAGCCCGCGGCCGGGACAGGGGGGAGCTGGGGCCAACGTCCTGACTTTC. It specifies CASSPRPGQGGAGANVLTF.

The chain has TRBV5-4 and TRBJ1-1; 8 bases fit TRBD1. The V segment lost 0 bases and the J segment 0 bases; nucleotides outside the gene matches: 4. The CDR3 totals 16 residues. Germline CDR1 and CDR2: SGHNT and YYREEE (reference sequence). The CDR3 bases are TGTGCCAGCAGCTTGGGGACAGGGTTGGTGAACACTGAAGCTTTCTTT. Encoded protein: CASSLGTGLVNTEAFF.

CDR3 DNA sequence: TGTGCCAGCAGCGTAGGGGGGGCAACTAATGAAAAACTGTTTTTT. Its translation is CASSVGGATNEKLFF. The genes are TRBV9 and TRBJ1-4, with D possibly matching TRBD1 (5 bases). The germline V gene encodes CDR1 SGDLS and CDR2 YYNGEE. The V end lost 0 bases, the J end lost 0 bases, and 6 bases lay between the germline ends. This CDR3 has 15 residues. The whole variable domain, filled in from reference TRBV9 and TRBJ1-4, reads DSGVTQTPKHLITATGQRVTLRCSPRSGDLSVYWYQQSLDQGLQFLIQYYNGEERAKGNILERFSAQQFPDLHSELNLSSLELGDSALYFCASSVGGATNEKLFFGSGTQLSVL.

CDR3 sequence: CASSFRQGTGANVLTF. Here the CDR3 DNA reads TGTGCCAGCAGCTTCCGACAGGGTACTGGGGCCAACGTCCTGACTTTC. The chain employs TRBV7-8 and TRBJ2-6, with TRBD1 identical over 7 bases. This CDR3 region has 16 residues. Germline V gene sequence: CDR1 SGHVS, CDR2 FQNEAQ. With V trimmed by 3 bases and J by 2 bases, 4 bases remained unmatched.

V usage is TRBV18 and J usage is TRBJ2-1; TRBD1 might be the D (5 bases). The V gene's germline CDR1 is KGHSH and CDR2 LQKENI. V was pared by 3 bases and J by 3 bases, with 12 bases between. The CDR3 contains 15 residues. CDR3 nucleotide sequence: TGTGCCAGCTCACCCCTCGACAGTTACTACAATGAGCAGTTCTTC. Protein sequence: CASSPLDSYYNEQFF.